This record looks at one T cell receptor beta chain sequence and its context. The antigen remains undetermined. These data come from a study of cytomegalovirus exposure and HLA in healthy donors. Overall study findings and caveats: CMV serostatus was the only immune exposure information that was available. Analysis was carried out at a later point, and it linked a missense DCLRE1C variant to TCR beta V- and J-gene trimming.

It was with 60 Vbeta and 13 Jbeta primers that the PCR ran. The table came from immunoSEQ multiplex PCR; TCRdb's copy has only in-frame clones and leaves some out. The sample shows roughly 160,000 clones, about 72% of them seen only once. Deletions cut 0 bases from V and 7 bases from J, with 13 bases between. In germline, CDR1 is SGHDT, CDR2 YYEEEE. The CDR3 sequence is 14 residues long. The chain joins TRBV5-6 to TRBJ1-2; D is unclear. The sample taken for sequencing was PBMCs. This TCR derives from a man aged 60 to 75 in good health and CMV-seronegative. The CDR3 DNA is TGTGCCAGCAGCTTGGAGCGGCGGTCGGGTGGCTACACCTTC. It is translated as CASSLERRSGGYTF.